Included here is one T cell receptor (beta chain) sequence, with context. Here immunoSEQ multiplex PCR was the method, and the copy in TCRdb shows in-frame clones only, minus some. This table holds about 140,000 clones, just under 85% found once. This sample was taken from a study of blood T cell repertoires in COVID-19. Cohort allocation depended upon clinical history that participants reported. The V gene end was trimmed by 1 base and the J gene end by 12 bases; junction bases not matched to a gene: 7. Germline CDR1 and CDR2: SQVTM and ANQGSEA. This CDR3 comprises 14 residues. Input material: PBMCs or T cells enriched from blood (not recorded which). The chain couples TRBV29-1 to TRBJ2-1; 12 bases are shared with TRBD2. The receptor was derived from a woman in her fifties or sixties with acute COVID-19. The CDR3 sequence is CSVEVLAGGSGQFF. Here the CDR3 DNA reads TGCAGCGTTGAAGTACTAGCGGGGGGAAGCGGGCAGTTCTTC.